Listed below are T cell receptor beta chains from one sample, sequenced in a study of cytomegalovirus exposure and HLA in healthy donors. Here immunoSEQ multiplex PCR was the method, and the copy in TCRdb shows in-frame clones only, minus some. Of approximately 290,000 clones listed, roughly 80% were seen once; the top ten hold roughly 0.31%. The sequenced material came from PBMCs. These receptor sequences come from a girl aged 2 to 10 in good health and CMV-seronegative. The CDR3 runs from the conserved cysteine through the conserved F or W. Each record gives: CDR3 length, V gene, clone size, J gene, D gene, CDR3 protein, CDR3 DNA. A D gene is named only where the DNA matches it firmly. Some rows mark clone size as missing; the rest say once, few, many or name a class of expanded clone.

>17|TRBV4-1|NA|TRBJ2-1|NA
CASSQLSPLLAINEQFF
TGCGCCAGCAGCCAACTGTCTCCACTATTGGCGATCAATGAGCAGTTCTTC
>16|TRBV9|NA|TRBJ2-1|TRBD2
CASSATLAGGHGEQFF
TGTGCCAGCAGCGCGACACTAGCGGGGGGGCACGGTGAGCAGTTCTTC
>15|TRBV6-1|NA|TRBJ1-4|NA
CASRATPSSNEKLFF
TGTGCCAGCAGAGCGACCCCCTCCTCGAATGAAAAACTGTTTTTT
>14|TRBV9|NA|TRBJ2-1|TRBD1
CASSFRDRVNEQFF
TGTGCCAGCAGCTTCCGGGACAGAGTAAATGAGCAGTTCTTC
>17|TRBV9|NA|TRBJ1-6|NA
CASSLETQGRSGSPLHF
TGTGCCAGCAGCCTAGAGACCCAGGGTCGTTCAGGTTCACCCCTCCACTTT
>13|TRBV7-6|once|TRBJ2-3|NA
CASSLASAGTQYF
TGTGCCAGCAGCTTAGCTAGCGCAGGTACGCAGTATTTT
>17|TRBV5-1|NA|TRBJ2-3|TRBD2
CASSSGLAGGDGDTQYF
TGCGCCAGCAGCTCGGGACTAGCGGGGGGAGACGGGGATACGCAGTATTTT
>13|TRBV6-5|few|TRBJ2-1|TRBD1
CASRTQGAREQFF
TGTGCCAGCAGAACTCAGGGGGCAAGAGAGCAGTTCTTC
>15|TRBV7-2|NA|TRBJ2-7|TRBD2
CASSFAGGRGYEQYF
TGTGCCAGCAGCTTTGCGGGGGGGCGGGGCTACGAGCAGTACTTC
>17|TRBV19|few|TRBJ2-5|TRBD1
CASSGGQGVFRTETQYF
TGTGCCAGTAGTGGCGGACAGGGAGTATTTCGGACAGAGACCCAGTACTTC
>14|TRBV28|once|TRBJ1-2|NA
CASSPSPNNYGYTF
TGTGCCAGCAGTCCGAGCCCCAATAACTATGGCTACACCTTC
>16|TRBV9|NA|TRBJ1-4|TRBD1
CASSARQGGTNEKLFF
TGTGCCAGCAGCGCCCGCCAGGGGGGAACTAATGAAAAACTGTTTTTT
>15|TRBV7-9|NA|TRBJ2-7|TRBD1
CASSSGQGVSYEQYF
TGTGCCAGCAGCTCCGGACAGGGGGTTTCCTACGAGCAGTACTTC
>16|TRBV4-1|NA|TRBJ1-2|TRBD1
CASRQNSRGAGYGYTF
TGCGCCAGCAGACAAAATTCCAGGGGGGCAGGCTATGGCTACACCTTC
>12|TRBV2|few|TRBJ1-2|TRBD1
CAIQGSDYGYTF
TGTGCCATACAGGGGAGCGACTATGGCTACACCTTC
>16|TRBV5-4|NA|TRBJ2-7|TRBD2
CASSSSLSGYSYEQYF
TGTGCCAGCAGCTCCTCCCTTAGCGGGTACTCCTACGAGCAGTACTTC
>15|TRBV15|NA|TRBJ2-5|NA
CATSRDRAGGETQYF
TGTGCCACCAGCCGGGACAGGGCGGGGGGAGAGACCCAGTACTTC
>15|TRBV15|few|TRBJ2-5|TRBD1
CATSREQGAGETQYF
TGTGCCACCAGCAGGGAACAGGGGGCTGGGGAGACCCAGTACTTC
>13|TRBV28|NA|TRBJ1-4|NA
CASSLNRGEKLFF
TGTGCCAGCAGTTTAAACCGGGGTGAAAAACTGTTTTTT
>15|TRBV10-3|NA|TRBJ1-4|NA
CAISAQASTNEKLFF
TGTGCCATCAGTGCTCAAGCGTCCACTAATGAAAAACTGTTTTTT
>13|TRBV5-1|NA|TRBJ2-7|NA
CASSWGDSYEQYF
TGCGCCAGCAGCTGGGGGGACTCCTACGAGCAGTACTTC